This TCR beta chain was found in a study of cytomegalovirus exposure and HLA in healthy donors. Primers for the PCR totalled 60 Vbeta and 13 Jbeta. Measured with immunoSEQ multiplex PCR; TCRdb has only the in-frame clones, and not every one. The table shows 84,000 or so clones, with roughly 60% occurring only once. The J segment lost 0 bases and the V segment lost 2 bases, leaving 9 bases of the junction unmatched. Germline-derived CDR1 and CDR2 are SGDLS and YYNGEE. This CDR3 comprises 20 residues. The rearrangement uses TRBV9 and TRBJ2-1, with TRBD2 matching 15 bases. The sample consisted of PBMCs. The sequence derives from a woman in her thirties in good health and CMV-seropositive. CDR3 nucleotide sequence: TGTGCCAGCAGCGTCAGTTCCGGGACTAGCGGGGGGAGCTCCTACAATGAGCAGTTCTTC. This gives the protein CASSVSSGTSGGSSYNEQFF.